The 22 T cell receptor beta chains below were found in one sample sequenced in a study of OX40 agonist ivuxolimab in advanced cancers. This table comes from immunoSEQ multiplex PCR, and its TCRdb copy is limited to in-frame clones, with some not included. Among about 110,000 clones listed, approximately 90% were seen once. The sample in question was CD4+ or CD8+ T cells sorted from blood, obtained in a trial of the OX40 agonist ivuxolimab. These receptors came from an adult with an advanced solid tumor such as melanoma, head and neck, liver or kidney cancer.

The V gene is TRBV7-8, the J gene TRBJ2-6; weak D call: TRBD1 (5 bases). The CDR3 sequence is 18 residues long. Per the germline V gene, CDR1 is SGHVS and CDR2 is FQNEAQ. The V and J ends lost 5 bases and 0 bases respectively, with 17 bases between them. CDR3 sequence reads: CASSPSADSASGANVLTF. The CDR3 DNA reads TGTGCCAGCAGCCCCTCGGCCGACAGTGCCTCTGGGGCCAACGTCCTGACTTTC. Filled out from reference TRBV7-8 and TRBJ2-6, the complete variable domain reads GAGVSQSPRYKVAKRGQDVALRCDPISGHVSLFWYQQALGQGPEFLTYFQNEAQLDKSGLPSDRFFAERPEGSVSTLKIQRTQQEDSAVYLCASSPSADSASGANVLTFGAGSRLTVL.

This chain links TRBV5-1 with TRBJ2-3, with D perhaps TRBD1 (5 bases). Germline V gene sequence: CDR1 SGHRS, CDR2 YFSETQ. The CDR3 spans 14 residues. Trimming left V 9 bases short and J 0 bases short, with 14 bases between. Here the CDR3 DNA reads TGCGCCACCCAAATGGGGCGGAGCACAGATACGCAGTATTTT. This translates into CATQMGRSTDTQYF.

The rearrangement joins TRBV30 to TRBJ1-1, with D unclear. The CDR3 is 13 amino acids. V was clipped by 7 bases and J by 6 bases, with 18 bases between them. Germline V CDR1 and CDR2: GTSNPN, SVGIG (reference sequence). CDR3 loop: CASNRFRTAEAFF. The CDR3 region has the DNA TGTGCCTCCAATCGGTTCCGAACAGCTGAAGCTTTCTTT.

This clone appeared once. The chain combines TRBV9 with TRBJ2-4; 7 nucleotides match TRBD1. The V gene end was trimmed by 4 bases and the J gene end by 4 bases; junction bases not matched to a gene: 8. The germline V gene has CDR1 SGDLS and CDR2 YYNGEE. CDR3 length equals 15 residues. The CDR3 loop is CASSQTGTAKNIQYF. In nucleotides, the CDR3 is TGTGCCAGCAGCCAAACCGGGACAGCTAAAAACATTCAGTACTTC.

This chain connects TRBV6-1 to TRBJ2-1, with D unclear. Per germline, CDR1 MNHNS and CDR2 SASEGT. V lost 8 bases and J lost 3, with 8 bases in between. This CDR3 is 12 amino acids long. The CDR3 coding sequence is TGTGCCAGCTCCCTCAGCTACAATGAGCAGTTCTTC. Amino acids: CASSLSYNEQFF.

This chain joins TRBV10-3 and TRBJ2-2; 14 bases align to TRBD2. The CDR3 is 18 amino acids. Germline V gene sequence: CDR1 ENHRY, CDR2 SYGVKD. Trimming cost V 6 bases and J 4 bases; bases outside gene matches: 10. CDR3 sequence (DNA): TGTGCCATCAGGGGGACTAGCGGGGGCCCCGGAGGCACCGGGGAGCTGTTTTTT. Its translation is CAIRGTSGGPGGTGELFF.

This clone was observed a single time. The chain carries TRBV19 and TRBJ1-1; the match to TRBD1 covers 11 bases. Per germline, CDR1 LNHDA and CDR2 SQIVND (reference sequence). Germline trimming cut 6 bases from V and 8 bases from J; bases unmatched to any gene: 8. The CDR3 runs 14 residues. The CDR3 region is CASSGTGGQREAFF. CDR3 nucleotide sequence: TGTGCCAGTAGCGGGACAGGGGGGCAAAGAGAAGCTTTCTTT.

This clone was detected only once. The V call is TRBV10-3, the J call TRBJ2-7; 10 bases are shared with TRBD1. The CDR3 contains 15 residues. Germline trimming cut 4 bases from V and 3 bases from J; bases unmatched to any gene: 6. In germline, CDR1 is ENHRY, CDR2 SYGVKD. CDR3 sequence: CAISVSGTGDYEQYF. In DNA, the CDR3 is TGTGCCATCAGTGTTTCCGGGACAGGGGACTACGAGCAGTACTTC.

This chain joins TRBV27 and TRBJ2-4; the D is unclear. Germline lookup yields CDR1 MNHEY and CDR2 SMNVEV (reference sequence). This CDR3 spans 16 amino acids. V was cut by 5 bases and J by 3 bases, with 17 bases left in between. CDR3 nucleotides: TGTGCCAGCAGTCCCACTTTGGGTACCGGCAAAAACATTCAGTACTTC. Its protein is CASSPTLGTGKNIQYF.

The chain carries TRBV29-1 and TRBJ1-1; 10 bases are a match to TRBD1. The CDR3 totals 14 residues. In germline, CDR1 is SQVTM, CDR2 ANQGSEA. J lost 0 bases, V lost 7 bases, and 5 bases had no gene match. CDR3 sequence: CSAWTGGMNTEAFF. In DNA, the CDR3 is TGCAGCGCTTGGACAGGGGGGATGAACACTGAAGCTTTCTTT.

The V gene is TRBV9, the J gene TRBJ1-6; no definite D call. The ends were cut back, 0 bases at V and 7 bases at J, with 11 bases in the middle. This CDR3 is built from 15 residues. CDR1 is SGDLS and CDR2 is YYNGEE in the germline V gene. The CDR3 loop reads CASSVGVSGNSPLHF. Here the CDR3 DNA reads TGTGCCAGCAGCGTAGGGGTATCCGGGAATTCACCCCTCCACTTT.

The chain has TRBV6-6 and TRBJ2-2; tentatively, D is TRBD1 (5 bases). The CDR3 has 16 amino acids. Trimming cost V 4 bases and J 2 bases, with 14 bases left between them. Per germline, CDR1 MNHNY and CDR2 SVGAGI (reference sequence). The DNA of the CDR3 is TGTGCCAGCAGTTCGGCCAGGGCCAAAAACACCGGGGAGCTGTTTTTT. Translating gives CASSSARAKNTGELFF.

The gene calls are TRBV6-1 and TRBJ1-5; D is uncertain. CDR3 size: 11 residues. V shed 7 bases and J shed 2 bases, with 3 bases lying between them. Germline V gene lookup returns CDR1 MNHNS and CDR2 SASEGT. The CDR3 region is CASNGNQPQHF. CDR3 coding DNA: TGTGCCAGCAATGGCAATCAGCCCCAGCATTTT.

The chain carries TRBV7-2 and TRBJ2-1; D is perhaps TRBD1 (5 bases). Looked up from germline, CDR1 is SGHTA and CDR2 is FQGNSA. The CDR3 covers 15 residues. The V end was cut by 4 bases, the J end by 0 bases, with 10 bases between. CDR3 sequence (DNA): TGTGCCAGCAGCTCGCAGGGAAGCTCCTACAATGAGCAGTTCTTC. It is translated as CASSSQGSSYNEQFF.

J is TRBJ2-1 and V is TRBV5-1; possibly TRBD1 for D (5 bases). With 0 bases removed from V and 4 bases from J, the gap between germline ends came to 14 bases. Germline V gene lookup returns CDR1 SGHRS and CDR2 YFSETQ. The CDR3 loop spans 16 amino acids. CDR3: CASSLGGLTSYNEQFF. For the CDR3, the DNA is TGCGCCAGCAGCTTGGGGGGCCTGACTTCATACAATGAGCAGTTCTTC. The full variable domain, its missing parts supplied by reference TRBV5-1 and TRBJ2-1, is KAGVTQTPRYLIKTRGQQVTLSCSPISGHRSVSWYQQTPGQGLQFLFEYFSETQRNKGNFPGRFSGRQFSNSRSEMNVSTLELGDSALYLCASSLGGLTSYNEQFFGPGTRLTVL.

The chain employs TRBV5-1 and TRBJ2-1; 7 nucleotides line up with TRBD2. CDR3 size: 13 residues. Looked up from germline, CDR1 is SGHRS and CDR2 is YFSETQ. V lost 3 bases to trimming and J lost 7 bases; unmatched junction nucleotides: 4. DNA for the CDR3: TGCGCCAGCAGCTGGACTAGTGTTAATGAGCAGTTCTTC. It codes for CASSWTSVNEQFF.

The rearrangement uses TRBV29-1 and TRBJ1-2; perhaps TRBD1 as D (6 bases). The germline gives CDR1 SQVTM, CDR2 ANQGSEA. Deletions cut 3 bases from V and 4 bases from J, with 21 bases between. This CDR3 comprises 16 residues. CDR3 coding DNA: TGCAGCGTTGAGGGTCGTATGAAACAGGGTGTCTATGGCTACACCTTC. Translating it yields CSVEGRMKQGVYGYTF.

This chain uses TRBV7-9 with TRBJ2-7, with 9 bases aligning to TRBD1. The CDR3 is made up of 14 amino acids. CDR1 is SEHNR, CDR2 FQNEAQ, per germline (reference sequence). V dropped 3 bases and J dropped 9; count of bases not matched to a gene: 9. The CDR3 sequence is CASSFSDRGGLQYF. The CDR3 DNA is TGTGCCAGCAGCTTCTCGGACAGGGGAGGATTGCAGTACTTC.

The rearrangement links TRBV19 to TRBJ2-2, with 8 positions matching TRBD1. Germline V gene sequence: CDR1 LNHDA, CDR2 SQIVND (reference sequence). With V trimmed by 4 bases and J by 3 bases, 13 bases remained unmatched. This CDR3 has 18 residues. CDR3 protein: CASSKGQVGGIYTGELFF. The CDR3, as DNA: TGTGCCAGTAGTAAGGGACAGGTGGGGGGTATTTACACCGGGGAGCTGTTTTTT.

The gene calls are TRBV5-5 and TRBJ2-7; 9 nucleotides line up with TRBD1. The V and J ends lost 2 bases and 3 bases, in that order; junction bases with no gene match: 12. Looked up from germline, CDR1 is SGHKS and CDR2 is YYEKEE (reference sequence). The CDR3 loop spans 17 amino acids. The CDR3 bases are TGTGCCAGCAGCTTTTCAGCTGGACAGGGGACCCACTACGAGCAGTACTTC. This sequence encodes CASSFSAGQGTHYEQYF. Full variable domain (outside the CDR3, taken from reference TRBV5-5 and TRBJ2-7): DAGVTQSPTHLIKTRGQQVTLRCSPISGHKSVSWYQQVLGQGPQFIFQYYEKEERGRGNFPDRFSARQFPNYSSELNVNALLLGDSALYLCASSFSAGQGTHYEQYFGPGTRLTVT.

This rearrangement joins TRBV7-2 to TRBJ1-2; D is unclear. Germline V CDR1 and CDR2: SGHTA, FQGNSA. V was pared by 7 bases and J by 7 bases, with 16 bases between. CDR3 size: 13 residues. The chain's CDR3 is CASTIQGLAGYTF. In nucleotides, the CDR3 is TGTGCCAGCACCATTCAAGGGTTGGCTGGCTACACCTTC.

Regarding this clone: The junction departs from the called germline gene at one end, perhaps through a read error. The chain couples TRBV28 to TRBJ1-2; D call uncertain. There are 17 residues in the CDR3. Germline CDR1 MDHEN, CDR2 SYDVKM. CDR3 amino acids: CVSSSFGVGLGNYGYTF. The CDR3 DNA reads as TGTGTCAGCAGTTCCTTTGGGGTTGGGCTGGGGAACTATGGCTACACCTTC.